Below are 20 T cell receptor beta chains sequenced from a single sample in a study of OX40 agonist ivuxolimab in advanced cancers. Libraries were constructed by the immunoSEQ multiplex PCR assay. TCRdb limited this immuneACCESS table to in-frame rearrangements with V and J called. A share of clones is missing; checked studies link under half to unresolved V genes, and the rest is unexplained. This sample gives tens of thousands of clones in total; 85% to 90% of them show up just once. Together, the top ten hold around 1.2% of the sample. The source was CD4+ or CD8+ T cells sorted from blood, collected in a trial of the OX40 agonist ivuxolimab. The receptors were sampled from an adult with an advanced solid tumor such as melanoma, head and neck, liver or kidney cancer.

This rearrangement joins TRBV18 to TRBJ1-4, with TRBD1 matching 7 bases. CDR1 and CDR2 from the germline V gene are KGHSH and LQKENI. Trimming removed 1 base from V and 2 bases from J; junction bases left unmatched: 4. This CDR3 is built from 16 residues. In DNA form, the CDR3 reads TGTGCCAGCTCACCACTCCTGGGACAGACTAATGAAAAACTGTTTTTT. The encoded protein is CASSPLLGQTNEKLFF. Filled out from reference TRBV18 and TRBJ1-4, the complete variable domain reads NAGVMQNPRHLVRRRGQEARLRCSPMKGHSHVYWYRQLPEEGLKFMVYLQKENIIDESGMPKERFSAEFPKEGPSILRIQQVVRGDSAAYFCASSPLLGQTNEKLFFGSGTQLSVL.

The genes are TRBV6-5 and TRBJ1-6; weak D call: TRBD1 (5 bases). This CDR3 has 15 amino acids. Germline-derived CDR1 and CDR2 are MNHEY and SVGAGI. V dropped 7 bases and J dropped 0 bases, with 10 bases sitting between them. CDR3 in amino acids: CASMYRSSYNSPLHF. The CDR3 nucleotides read TGTGCCAGCATGTACAGGAGCTCCTATAATTCACCCCTCCACTTT.

The chain links TRBV2 to TRBJ2-7; D not resolved. This CDR3 is built from 12 residues. V dropped 6 bases and J dropped 4 bases, with 10 bases sitting between them. Germline-derived CDR1 and CDR2 are SNHLY and FYNNEI. The chain's CDR3 is CASSREGYEQYF. The CDR3 nucleotides read TGTGCCAGCAGCCGTGAAGGTTACGAGCAGTACTTC. Full variable domain (rest looked up from reference TRBV2 and TRBJ2-7): EPEVTQTPSHQVTQMGQEVILRCVPISNHLYFYWYRQILGQKVEFLVSFYNNEISEKSEIFDDQFSVERPDGSNFTLKIRSTKLEDSAMYFCASSREGYEQYFGPGTRLTVT.

The chain employs TRBV7-2 and TRBJ1-2; D not certain. The CDR3 totals 14 residues. Deletions cut 0 bases from V and 7 bases from J, with 12 bases between. Germline V gene data show CDR1 as SGHTA and CDR2 as FQGNSA. CDR3 loop: CASSLARRVVGYTF. The CDR3 nucleotides are TGTGCCAGCAGCTTAGCGCGACGGGTCGTTGGCTACACCTTC.

The J gene is TRBJ2-3, the V gene TRBV6-5; 8 bases are a match to TRBD2. The CDR3 sequence is 15 residues long. Germline CDR1 reads MNHEY; CDR2 reads SVGAGI. V lost 7 bases, J lost 4 bases, and 10 bases stayed unmatched. The CDR3 DNA follows: TGTGCCAGCAAGGCACTAGCGGCTCGAGCAGATACGCAGTATTTT. This sequence encodes CASKALAARADTQYF.

The table lists this clone with a few counts. CDR3 DNA: TGTGCCAGCAGCGAGACACGACTAGCGGGAGTTCTCTCCTACGAGCAGTACTTC. This sequence encodes CASSETRLAGVLSYEQYF. The rearrangement joins TRBV21-1 to TRBJ2-7; the D segment call TRBD2 is taken from the table without a DNA check. TRBV21-1 is noted as a pseudogene. The CDR3 runs 18 residues.

The chain couples TRBV2 to TRBJ2-5, with unresolved D. The CDR3 consists of 12 residues. V lost 8 bases and J lost 5, with 12 bases in between. Germline CDR1 SNHLY, CDR2 FYNNEI. CDR3 nucleotide sequence: TGTGCCAGCGGAGTCTACAAGGAGACCCAGTACTTC. This encodes CASGVYKETQYF.

This clone was seen only once. The rearrangement joins TRBV7-3 to TRBJ2-5; D might be TRBD1 or TRBD2, each matching 6 bases. The germline V gene has CDR1 SGHTA and CDR2 FQGTGA. V gave up 1 base and J gave up 2 bases, with 11 bases separating them. The CDR3 sequence is 15 residues long. CDR3 loop: CASSLKRGQQETQYF. The CDR3 bases are TGTGCCAGCAGCTTAAAACGGGGGCAGCAAGAGACCCAGTACTTC.

This clone was recorded a few times. The rearrangement uses TRBV7-2 and TRBJ1-5, with D possibly matching TRBD1 (5 bases). This CDR3 is 15 amino acids long. Germline CDR1 SGHTA, CDR2 FQGNSA. The V end lost 6 bases, the J end lost 0 bases, and 12 bases lay between the germline ends. CDR3 residues: CASSPGGGSNQPQHF. In DNA form, the CDR3 reads TGTGCCAGCAGTCCTGGCGGGGGTAGCAATCAGCCCCAGCATTTT.

The CDR3 DNA reads TGTGCCAGCAGCTTAGATGTACAGGAGGTTTTCTTT. Protein: CASSLDVQEVFF. The V and J genes are TRBV11-2 and TRBJ1-1; possibly TRBD1 for D (5 bases). Trimming left V 0 bases short and J 13 bases short, with 12 bases between. Germline CDR1 and CDR2: SGHAT and FQNNGV. CDR3 length equals 12 residues.

This sequence joins TRBV7-6 and TRBJ1-4; 8 bases are shared with TRBD1. CDR1 is SGHVS and CDR2 is FNYEAQ in the germline V gene. With 1 base clipped from V and 7 bases from J, the junction kept 11 bases outside the gene matches. The CDR3 has 17 amino acids. CDR3 in amino acids: CASSLDPRTGRFEKLFF. The CDR3 region has the DNA TGTGCCAGCAGCTTAGATCCGAGGACAGGGAGATTTGAAAAACTGTTTTTT. Supplemented by reference TRBV7-6 and TRBJ1-4, the full variable domain reads GAGVSQSPRYKVTKRGQDVALRCDPISGHVSLYWYRQALGQGPEFLTYFNYEAQQDKSGLPNDRFSAERPEGSISTLTIQRTEQRDSAMYRCASSLDPRTGRFEKLFFGSGTQLSVL.

In its sample, this clone was seen once. CDR3 nucleotides: TGTGCCAGCAGCCGGACACCTCCCACAGATACGCAGTATTTT. Protein sequence: CASSRTPPTDTQYF. The chain is built from TRBV7-2 and TRBJ2-3; a weak D match, TRBD1 (5 bases). The ends were cut back, 5 bases at V and 2 bases at J, with 11 bases in the middle. CDR1 SGHTA and CDR2 FQGNSA come from the germline V gene. This CDR3 region has 14 residues.

The rearrangement links TRBV2 to TRBJ1-5; D call uncertain. Germline V CDR1 and CDR2: SNHLY, FYNNEI. The CDR3 runs 12 residues. Trimming left V 8 bases short and J 6 bases short, with 11 bases between. CDR3 bases: TGTGCCAGCCGAGGGTTTAGTCAGCCCCAGCATTTT. This translates into CASRGFSQPQHF.

The chain carries TRBV7-3 and TRBJ1-1, with TRBD1 as a possible D gene (6 bases). The CDR3 is made up of 16 amino acids. The germline CDR1 and CDR2 sequences are SGHTA and FQGTGA. V gave up 5 bases and J gave up 1 base, with 17 bases separating them. This chain's CDR3 is CASSPQGTKANTEAFF. The CDR3 region has the DNA TGTGCCAGCAGCCCCCAGGGGACCAAGGCGAACACTGAAGCTTTCTTT.

The chain recombines TRBV7-2 with TRBJ2-7; 8 bases are a match to TRBD2. Germline CDR1 is SGHTA and CDR2 is FQGNSA. V lost 4 bases, J lost 4 bases, and 12 bases stayed unmatched. This CDR3 spans 16 amino acids. CDR3 region: CASSSAAGAGQYEQYF. Here the CDR3 DNA reads TGTGCCAGCAGCTCCGCAGCGGGGGCAGGTCAATACGAGCAGTACTTC.

The chain combines TRBV7-2 with TRBJ2-1; 7 nucleotides agree with TRBD1. The V and J ends lost 2 bases and 5 bases, in that order; junction bases with no gene match: 6. This CDR3 region has 15 residues. Germline lookup yields CDR1 SGHTA and CDR2 FQGNSA. CDR3 coding DNA: TGTGCCAGCAGCTTATCCGGGACAGTAGACAATGAGCAGTTCTTC. It codes for CASSLSGTVDNEQFF.

V and J are TRBV15 and TRBJ2-7, with unresolved D. Germline V gene data show CDR1 as LNHNV and CDR2 as YYDKDF (reference sequence). Deletions cut 2 bases from V and 5 bases from J, with 25 bases between. CDR3 length equals 18 residues. CDR3 coding DNA: TGTGCCACCAGCAGACACCCGTCTGGTAGGGTGAGGTCAAACGAGCAGTACTTC. Protein product: CATSRHPSGRVRSNEQYF.

The chain couples TRBV7-8 to TRBJ1-3; TRBD1 matches at 7 bases. This CDR3 has 16 amino acids. Germline V gene sequence: CDR1 SGHVS, CDR2 FQNEAQ. V lost 2 bases and J lost 1; bases outside the gene matches: 5. This chain's CDR3 is CASSLPPGGSGNTIYF. The CDR3 DNA reads as TGTGCCAGCAGCTTACCTCCAGGGGGATCTGGAAACACCATATATTTT.

J is TRBJ1-2 and V is TRBV6-6; maybe TRBD1 (6 bases). Germline lookup yields CDR1 MNHNY and CDR2 SVGAGI (reference sequence). This CDR3 has 14 amino acids. The ends were cut back, 7 bases at V and 4 bases at J, with 16 bases in the middle. CDR3 in amino acids: CASNGRGGPYGYTF. As DNA, the CDR3 is TGTGCCAGCAACGGCAGGGGCGGACCCTATGGCTACACCTTC.

The chain uses TRBV4-2 and TRBJ2-5, with D hard to call. The CDR3 spans 12 residues. Germline-derived CDR1 and CDR2 are LGHNA and YNFKEQ. The V and J ends lost 2 bases and 2 bases respectively, with 3 bases between them. The CDR3: CASSQNQETQYF. Written as DNA, the CDR3 is TGTGCCAGCAGCCAAAATCAAGAGACCCAGTACTTC.